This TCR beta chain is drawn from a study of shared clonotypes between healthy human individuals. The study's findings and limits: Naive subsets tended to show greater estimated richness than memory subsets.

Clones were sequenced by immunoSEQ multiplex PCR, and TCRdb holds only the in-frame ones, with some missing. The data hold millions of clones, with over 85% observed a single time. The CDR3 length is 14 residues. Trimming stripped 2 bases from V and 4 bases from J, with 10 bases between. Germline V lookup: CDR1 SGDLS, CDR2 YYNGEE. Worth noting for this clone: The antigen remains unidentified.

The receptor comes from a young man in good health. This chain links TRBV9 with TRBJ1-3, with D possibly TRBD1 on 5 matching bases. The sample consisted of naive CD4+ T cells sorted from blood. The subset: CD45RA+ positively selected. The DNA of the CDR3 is TGTGCCAGCAGCGTTGCGCAGGGAGGAAACACCATATATTTT. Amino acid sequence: CASSVAQGGNTIYF.